What follows are 12 T cell receptor beta chains derived from one specimen sequenced in a study of cytomegalovirus exposure and HLA in healthy donors. Vbeta (60) and Jbeta (13) primers were used in the PCR. TCRdb's copy holds only in-frame clones and misses some; the assay was immunoSEQ multiplex PCR. Of about 150,000 clones listed, roughly 77% were seen once; the top ten hold under 4%. Sequencing was done on a sample of PBMCs. Receptor source: a human donor in good health.

The CDR3 sequence is CASSGQQNYGYTF. The CDR3 DNA reads as TGTGCCAGCAGCGGACAGCAGAACTATGGCTACACCTTC. The chain couples TRBV7-2 to TRBJ1-2; tentative D call: TRBD1 (6 bases). The CDR3 consists of 13 residues. Trimming pared 5 bases from V and 2 bases from J, leaving 9 bases between. In germline, CDR1 is SGHTA, CDR2 FQGNSA.

The gene calls are TRBV18 and TRBJ1-6; maybe TRBD1 (6 bases). Germline V gene lookup returns CDR1 KGHSH and CDR2 LQKENI. Trimming pared 3 bases from V and 6 bases from J, leaving 18 bases between. The CDR3 spans 17 residues. Here the CDR3 reads CASSPNNQGLSNSPLHF. For the CDR3, the DNA is TGTGCCAGCTCACCTAATAACCAGGGGCTAAGTAATTCACCCCTCCACTTT. Full variable domain (remainder filled in from reference TRBV18 and TRBJ1-6): NAGVMQNPRHLVRRRGQEARLRCSPMKGHSHVYWYRQLPEEGLKFMVYLQKENIIDESGMPKERFSAEFPKEGPSILRIQQVVRGDSAAYFCASSPNNQGLSNSPLHFGNGTRLTVT.

The chain couples TRBV9 to TRBJ2-1, with 10 bases lining up with TRBD2. The CDR3 covers 16 residues. Germline V lookup: CDR1 SGDLS, CDR2 YYNGEE. Trimming at V came to 3 bases and at J to 3 bases, leaving 6 bases not matched to a gene. The CDR3 loop reads CASSASGRGIYNEQFF. The CDR3 region has the DNA TGTGCCAGCAGCGCGAGCGGGAGGGGGATCTACAATGAGCAGTTCTTC.

About this clone itself: A junction boundary mismatches the germline segment, possibly from a read error. This chain uses TRBV28 with TRBJ2-2, with D hard to call. The germline gives CDR1 MDHEN, CDR2 SYDVKM. This CDR3 contains 13 residues. The CDR3 coding sequence is TGTGCCAGCAGGCCGAGGAACGCCGGGGAGCTGTTTTTT. This translates into CASRPRNAGELFF.

The chain has TRBV7-9 and TRBJ2-7; TRBD1 is a possible D gene (5 bases). There are 16 residues in the CDR3. Germline V gene sequence: CDR1 SEHNR, CDR2 FQNEAQ (reference sequence). The V end lost 1 base, the J end lost 4 bases, and 17 bases lay between the germline ends. The CDR3 loop is CASSLGLLSTDYEQYF. CDR3 in DNA: TGTGCCAGCAGCTTAGGACTCCTATCGACAGATTACGAGCAGTACTTC.

The rearrangement links TRBV7-2 to TRBJ2-1; TRBD2 is a possible D gene (6 bases). This CDR3 region has 14 residues. V shed 5 bases and J shed 8 bases, with 16 bases lying between them. Germline CDR1 SGHTA, CDR2 FQGNSA. CDR3: CASSGPGGRDEQFF. The CDR3 region has the DNA TGTGCCAGCAGCGGCCCCGGAGGGAGAGATGAGCAGTTCTTC.

This rearrangement joins TRBV5-4 to TRBJ1-3, with TRBD1 identical over 8 bases. Germline trimming cut 3 bases from V and 2 bases from J; bases unmatched to any gene: 1. CDR1 is SGHNT, CDR2 YYREEE, per germline (reference sequence). The CDR3 runs to 14 residues. CDR3 nucleotide sequence: TGTGCCAGCAGCTGGGACAGGACTGGAAACACCATATATTTT. This gives the protein CASSWDRTGNTIYF.

The table lists this clone with a few counts. The rearrangement joins TRBV11-2 to TRBJ2-3, with TRBD2 matching over 11 bases. CDR1 SGHAT and CDR2 FQNNGV come from the germline V gene. The CDR3 spans 16 residues. V shed 3 bases and J 1 base; nucleotides not matched to a gene: 3. The CDR3, as DNA: TGTGCCAGCAGCTTTTTAGCGGGAGGGCGCACAGATACGCAGTATTTT. It yields the protein CASSFLAGGRTDTQYF.

V usage is TRBV5-6 and J usage is TRBJ2-2; D gene ambiguous. This CDR3 region has 16 residues. Between the trimmed V and J ends, which lost 2 bases and 0 bases, there was a span of 11 bases. Germline V gene sequence: CDR1 SGHDT, CDR2 YYEEEE. CDR3 amino acids: CASSFQVLTNTGELFF. CDR3 nucleotides: TGTGCCAGCAGCTTCCAGGTCCTAACGAACACCGGGGAGCTGTTTTTT.

CDR3 loop: CASSFKRGVTTDTQYF. Here the CDR3 DNA reads TGCGCCAGCAGCTTTAAACGGGGGGTAACCACAGATACGCAGTATTTT. V gene TRBV5-1 combines with J gene TRBJ2-3; 7 positions agree with TRBD2. Looked up from germline, CDR1 is SGHRS and CDR2 is YFSETQ. The CDR3 is 16 amino acids. After removal of 2 bases from V and 2 bases from J, the junction contained 8 bases not matched to a gene.

V and J are TRBV7-9 and TRBJ2-1, with TRBD1 matching 10 bases. This CDR3 has 15 residues. V lost 7 bases, J lost 4 bases, and 7 bases stayed unmatched. CDR1 and CDR2 (germline): SEHNR, FQNEAQ (reference sequence). The CDR3, as DNA: TGTGCCAGCATCGATGACAGGGGGCTATACAATGAGCAGTTCTTC. Amino acid sequence: CASIDDRGLYNEQFF. Based on the CDR3 plus reference TRBV7-9 and TRBJ2-1, the full variable domain is DTGVSQNPRHKITKRGQNVTFRCDPISEHNRLYWYRQTLGQGPEFLTYFQNEAQLEKSRLLSDRFSAERPKGSFSTLEIQRTEQGDSAMYLCASIDDRGLYNEQFFGPGTRLTVL.

The chain couples TRBV2 to TRBJ1-4; a weak D match, TRBD1 (5 bases). Germline lookup yields CDR1 SNHLY and CDR2 FYNNEI. The germline V and J ends were trimmed by 7 bases and 0 bases, with 15 bases remaining between them. The CDR3 is 16 residues long. CDR3 loop: CASNRDRLATNEKLFF. CDR3 DNA sequence: TGTGCCAGCAACAGAGACAGACTTGCAACTAATGAAAAACTGTTTTTT.